The 32 T cell receptor beta chains listed next were all sequenced from one sample in a study of blood T cell repertoires in COVID-19. Assay: immunoSEQ multiplex PCR; the TCRdb copy retains only in-frame clones and omits some. The sample carries approximately 210,000 clones, 70% to 90% recorded once. The sequencing input was peripheral blood. The origin of the receptors is a woman in her seventies with acute or convalescent COVID-19.

The J gene is TRBJ1-4, the V gene TRBV12-5; the D is unclear. Germline CDR1 is LGHNT and CDR2 is FRNRAP. V lost 4 bases, J lost 6 bases, and 3 bases lay in between. This CDR3 is 11 amino acids long. The CDR3, as DNA: TGTGCTAGTGGTTCGTATGAAAAACTGTTTTTT. Its protein product is CASGSYEKLFF.

This clone has more than one count but fewer than ten. The V gene is TRBV5-4, the J gene TRBJ1-6; D is ambiguous. CDR1 and CDR2 from the germline V gene are SGHNT and YYREEE (reference sequence). With 0 bases removed from V and 9 bases from J, the gap between germline ends came to 7 bases. This CDR3 region has 13 residues. The CDR3 spells CASSLEAFSPLHF. CDR3 DNA sequence: TGTGCCAGCAGCTTGGAAGCATTTTCACCCCTCCACTTT.

The V and J genes are TRBV6-5 and TRBJ2-7; D is uncertain. Trimming removed 2 bases from V and 2 bases from J, with 7 bases in between. CDR1 and CDR2 from the germline V gene are MNHEY and SVGAGI. The CDR3 loop spans 13 amino acids. CDR3 protein: CASSYNTAYEQYF. In DNA, the CDR3 is TGTGCCAGCAGTTACAACACAGCCTACGAGCAGTACTTC.

The chain combines TRBV18 with TRBJ1-4; TRBD1 matches 8 bases. CDR1 and CDR2 (germline): KGHSH, LQKENI. CDR3 size: 14 residues. The J segment lost 7 bases and the V segment lost 5 bases, leaving 6 bases of the junction unmatched. This CDR3 is CASSMDRVAEKLFF. DNA of the CDR3: TGTGCCAGCTCAATGGACAGGGTGGCTGAAAAACTGTTTTTT.

The V and J genes are TRBV12-3 or TRBV12-4 and TRBJ1-1; the D is unclear. Trimming pared 3 bases from V and 7 bases from J, leaving 9 bases between. CDR3 length: 12 amino acids. CDR3 residues: CASSFETGEAFF. The CDR3 DNA sequence: TGTGCCAGCAGTTTTGAGACGGGTGAAGCTTTCTTT.

V and J are TRBV5-4 and TRBJ2-7, with a weak D call TRBD2 (5 bases). Trimming took off 4 bases at V and 3 bases at J, with 11 bases between the two ends. CDR1 and CDR2 from the germline V gene are SGHNT and YYREEE (reference sequence). This CDR3 has 13 residues. DNA of the CDR3: TGTGCCAGCAGCCGAGCGAGGGACTACGAGCAGTACTTC. It translates to CASSRARDYEQYF.

This chain connects TRBV2 to TRBJ2-5; TRBD1 matches at 7 bases. The germline V gene encodes CDR1 SNHLY and CDR2 FYNNEI. This CDR3 has 14 amino acids. The J segment lost 1 base and the V segment lost 4 bases, leaving 3 bases of the junction unmatched. The CDR3 loop is CASSGAGGQETQYF. In DNA, the CDR3 is TGTGCCAGCAGTGGGGCAGGGGGCCAAGAGACCCAGTACTTC.

This clone was recorded a few times. V usage is TRBV12-3 or TRBV12-4 and J usage is TRBJ1-1; D is possibly TRBD1 (5 bases). There are 12 residues in the CDR3. V was clipped by 4 bases and J by 11 bases, with 14 bases between them. The CDR3 protein is CASSSYTGAAFF. CDR3 coding DNA: TGTGCCAGCAGTTCCTATACAGGTGCGGCTTTCTTT.

The chain combines TRBV10-1 with TRBJ1-5; D is undetermined. The CDR3 is made up of 13 amino acids. Per the germline V gene, CDR1 is WNHNN and CDR2 is SYGVQD (reference sequence). Trimming stripped 0 bases from V and 6 bases from J, with 6 bases between. CDR3 nucleotide sequence: TGCGCCAGCAGTGAGTCCTTATCTCAGCCCCAGCATTTT. It encodes CASSESLSQPQHF.

This clone was seen only once. CDR3 sequence (DNA): TGCGCCAGCAGTGTCTCAGGGGCTCCCAACTATGGCTACACCTTC. This gives the protein CASSVSGAPNYGYTF. V gene TRBV10-2 combines with J gene TRBJ1-2; possibly TRBD1 for D (6 bases). From germline, CDR1 is WSHSY and CDR2 SAAADI. This CDR3 is 15 amino acids long. V gave up 4 bases and J gave up 2 bases, with 14 bases separating them.

Of note for this clone: Other DNA sequences in this sample translate to the same CDR3. The J gene is TRBJ2-5, the V gene TRBV5-6, with a possible D match to TRBD1 (6 bases). The V and J ends lost 3 bases and 5 bases respectively, with 11 bases between them. The germline V gene encodes CDR1 SGHDT and CDR2 YYEEEE. CDR3 size: 13 residues. CDR3 region: CASSSQGKETQYF. CDR3 DNA sequence: TGTGCCAGCAGCTCACAGGGAAAGGAGACCCAGTACTTC.

J is TRBJ2-2 and V is TRBV5-1; D may be TRBD2 (6 bases). V was pared by 3 bases and J by 1 base, with 10 bases between. This CDR3 is 15 amino acids long. Germline V lookup: CDR1 SGHRS, CDR2 YFSETQ. CDR3 residues: CASSWDLENTGELFF. CDR3 nucleotide sequence: TGCGCCAGCAGCTGGGACTTGGAGAACACCGGGGAGCTGTTTTTT.

The rearrangement joins TRBV2 to TRBJ2-3, with 7 nucleotides matching TRBD2. CDR3 length: 17 amino acids. Looked up from germline, CDR1 is SNHLY and CDR2 is FYNNEI. V dropped 8 bases and J dropped 2; count of bases not matched to a gene: 16. The chain's CDR3 is CASGLPTIGGITDTQYF. For the CDR3, the DNA is TGTGCCAGCGGTCTACCCACAATCGGGGGGATCACAGATACGCAGTATTTT. The full variable domain, completed using reference TRBV2 and TRBJ2-3, is EPEVTQTPSHQVTQMGQEVILRCVPISNHLYFYWYRQILGQKVEFLVSFYNNEISEKSEIFDDQFSVERPDGSNFTLKIRSTKLEDSAMYFCASGLPTIGGITDTQYFGPGTRLTVL.

This chain connects TRBV10-2 to TRBJ1-1, with D unresolved. This CDR3 contains 13 residues. Trimming removed 7 bases at V and 1 base at J, with 10 bases between. Germline assignment: CDR1 WSHSY and CDR2 SAAADI. This CDR3 is CASNVLPNTEAFF. The DNA for the CDR3 is TGCGCCAGCAATGTCCTCCCGAACACTGAAGCTTTCTTT.

V is TRBV7-9 and J is TRBJ2-1; 9 nucleotides agree with TRBD1. This CDR3 contains 12 residues. CDR1 SEHNR and CDR2 FQNEAQ come from the germline V gene (reference sequence). The trim removed 11 bases at V and 7 bases at J, leaving 6 bases unmatched. The DNA of the CDR3 is TGTGCCGTGACAGGGGGTAGGAATGAGCAGTTCTTC. Amino acid sequence: CAVTGGRNEQFF.

This clone was recorded only once. V is TRBV15 and J is TRBJ2-5; 9 bases match TRBD1. The CDR3 length is 13 residues. The germline CDR1 and CDR2 sequences are LNHNV and YYDKDF (reference sequence). The V gene end was trimmed by 5 bases and the J gene end by 9 bases; junction bases not matched to a gene: 7. CDR3 DNA: TGTGCCACCAGCGGGGACAGGGCAAGGCCCCAGTACTTC. Amino acids: CATSGDRARPQYF. Using reference TRBV15 and TRBJ2-5 for the parts outside the CDR3, the full variable domain is DAMVIQNPRYQVTQFGKPVTLSCSQTLNHNVMYWYQQKSSQAPKLLFHYYDKDFNNEADTPDNFQSRRPNTSFCFLDIRSPGLGDTAMYLCATSGDRARPQYFGPGTRLLVL.

The genes are TRBV7-9 and TRBJ1-2, with 8 bases lining up with TRBD1. The CDR3 totals 15 residues. Germline CDR1 and CDR2: SEHNR and FQNEAQ (reference sequence). V lost 6 bases to trimming and J lost 7 bases; unmatched junction nucleotides: 13. The CDR3 DNA reads TGTGCCAGCAGGCCTCCCGGGACAGGAGCAATTGGCTACACCTTC. Its translation is CASRPPGTGAIGYTF.

With regard to this clone: Other DNA sequences in the sample encode the same CDR3. The CDR3 here is CASSVQGYNEQFF. The CDR3 bases are TGTGCCAGCAGCGTCCAGGGATACAATGAGCAGTTCTTC. The gene calls are TRBV7-2 and TRBJ2-1; D is perhaps TRBD1 (5 bases). The ends were cut back, 5 bases at V and 4 bases at J, with 9 bases in the middle. Per germline, CDR1 SGHTA and CDR2 FQGNSA. This CDR3 has 13 residues.

V gene TRBV6-1 combines with J gene TRBJ1-2; 7 bases agree with TRBD1. Germline V gene data show CDR1 as MNHNS and CDR2 as SASEGT. There are 15 residues in the CDR3. V shed 3 bases and J 5 bases; nucleotides not matched to a gene: 9. The CDR3 loop is CASSERGRTGYGYTF. CDR3 coding DNA: TGTGCCAGCAGTGAGAGGGGTAGGACAGGATATGGCTACACCTTC.

The chain carries TRBV2 and TRBJ1-2, with a possible D match to TRBD1 (5 bases). The V end lost 3 bases, the J end lost 0 bases, and 11 bases lay between the germline ends. The CDR3 contains 15 residues. The V gene's germline CDR1 is SNHLY and CDR2 FYNNEI. The DNA for the CDR3 is TGTGCCAGCAGTGAGAACAGGATATCTAACTATGGCTACACCTTC. Translating gives CASSENRISNYGYTF.

The chain couples TRBV12-3 or TRBV12-4 to TRBJ2-7; no clear D. The CDR3 consists of 13 residues. Between the trimmed V and J ends, which lost 3 bases and 6 bases, there was a span of 12 bases. The CDR3 DNA is TGTGCCAGCAGTTTTATCCAGGCAGGCGAGCAGTACTTC. Translation gives CASSFIQAGEQYF.

V usage is TRBV2 and J usage is TRBJ2-7, with TRBD1 matching over 7 bases. The CDR3 spans 14 residues. The germline CDR1 and CDR2 sequences are SNHLY and FYNNEI. The V gene end was trimmed by 5 bases and the J gene end by 6 bases; junction bases not matched to a gene: 10. The CDR3 DNA sequence: TGTGCCAGCAGTCAGGGGGACCGAACCGGCGAGCAGTACTTC. This encodes CASSQGDRTGEQYF.

The genes are TRBV5-1 and TRBJ1-4; a weak D match, TRBD1 (5 bases). This CDR3 has 15 residues. Germline lookup yields CDR1 SGHRS and CDR2 YFSETQ. V was cut by 4 bases and J by 3 bases, with 13 bases left in between. The CDR3 here is CASSNYRTPNEKLFF. Here the CDR3 DNA reads TGCGCCAGCAGCAACTACCGGACACCTAATGAAAAACTGTTTTTT.

J is TRBJ1-6 and V is TRBV3-1 (or the pseudogene TRBV3-2); TRBD1 agrees at 9 bases. V was pared by 4 bases and J by 7 bases, with 2 bases of the junction left unmatched. CDR3 length equals 14 residues. Germline CDR1 is LGHDT and CDR2 is YNNKEL (reference sequence). CDR3 region: CASSPGQGNSPLHF. DNA for the CDR3: TGTGCCAGCAGCCCGGGACAGGGCAATTCACCCCTCCACTTT.

V is TRBV12-5 and J is TRBJ2-7; no clear D gene. In germline, CDR1 is LGHNT, CDR2 FRNRAP. The ends were cut back, 2 bases at V and 3 bases at J, with 8 bases in the middle. This CDR3 spans 13 amino acids. The CDR3 loop is CASGLMIHYEQYF. CDR3 sequence (DNA): TGTGCTAGTGGTTTGATGATACACTACGAGCAGTACTTC.

This sequence joins TRBV10-3 and TRBJ2-5, with TRBD2 matching 8 bases. J gave up 3 bases and V 4 bases, and 7 bases lay outside the gene matches. The CDR3 has 15 amino acids. Per germline, CDR1 ENHRY and CDR2 SYGVKD. The CDR3, as DNA: TGTGCCATCAGTGGGGCGGGAGGTGCAGAAGAGACCCAGTACTTC. Its translation is CAISGAGGAEETQYF.

This clone has only a few counts. The chain uses TRBV25-1 and TRBJ1-1; D may be TRBD1 (6 bases). Trimming cost V 8 bases and J 1 base, with 17 bases left between them. CDR1 MGHDK and CDR2 SYGVNS come from the germline V gene. This CDR3 is built from 15 residues. For the CDR3, the DNA is TGTGCCAGCCCGGGACACCGAAGGTCGAACACTGAAGCTTTCTTT. Translated: CASPGHRRSNTEAFF. Combining the CDR3 with reference TRBV25-1 and TRBJ1-1 gives the whole variable domain EADIYQTPRYLVIGTGKKITLECSQTMGHDKMYWYQQDPGMELHLIHYSYGVNSTEKGDLSSESTVSRIRTEHFPLTLESARPSHTSQYLCASPGHRRSNTEAFFGQGTRLTVV.

This sequence joins TRBV19 and TRBJ1-3; D might be TRBD1 (5 bases). V was shortened by 2 bases and J by 0 bases, with 17 bases between the two germline ends. Germline V gives CDR1 LNHDA, CDR2 SQIVND (reference sequence). This CDR3 comprises 18 residues. The CDR3 DNA follows: TGTGCCAGTAGTATAACGATTGACAGAGGCGTCTCTGGAAACACCATATATTTT. Translating it yields CASSITIDRGVSGNTIYF.

The chain recombines TRBV2 with TRBJ1-1, with D perhaps matching TRBD1 (5 bases). The CDR3 consists of 14 residues. Trimming cost V 7 bases and J 5 bases, with 17 bases left between them. CDR1 is SNHLY, CDR2 FYNNEI, per germline. The CDR3 DNA follows: TGTGCCAGCAAACCGGACATCTGGCAAACTGAAGCTTTCTTT. This translates into CASKPDIWQTEAFF.

The chain recombines TRBV28 with TRBJ1-2, with D tentatively TRBD1 (5 bases). This CDR3 has 15 amino acids. From germline, CDR1 is MDHEN and CDR2 SYDVKM. The germline V and J ends were trimmed by 4 bases and 4 bases, with 16 bases remaining between them. The CDR3 protein is CASSSRQGVSYGYTF. In DNA, the CDR3 is TGTGCCAGCAGTTCCCGGCAGGGCGTCTCCTATGGCTACACCTTC.

V is TRBV5-1 and J is TRBJ1-5, with 7 bases aligning to TRBD1. This CDR3 is 14 amino acids long. Per the germline V gene, CDR1 is SGHRS and CDR2 is YFSETQ. Losses at the gene ends were 0 bases for V and 6 bases for J; bases not matched to a gene: 3. Here the CDR3 DNA reads TGCGCCAGCAGCTTGGAAGGGGGCCGTCAGCCCCAGCATTTT. Amino acids: CASSLEGGRQPQHF. The full variable domain, in which reference TRBV5-1 and TRBJ1-5 provide the parts outside the CDR3, is KAGVTQTPRYLIKTRGQQVTLSCSPISGHRSVSWYQQTPGQGLQFLFEYFSETQRNKGNFPGRFSGRQFSNSRSEMNVSTLELGDSALYLCASSLEGGRQPQHFGDGTRLSIL.

Written as DNA, the CDR3 is TGCGCCAGCAGCCTTTCTCAGGGCCCCCTCGAGCAGTACTTC. Translated: CASSLSQGPLEQYF. V and J are TRBV5-1 and TRBJ2-7; D might be TRBD1 (5 bases). Germline assignment: CDR1 SGHRS and CDR2 YFSETQ. V gave up 4 bases and J gave up 6 bases, with 17 bases separating them. The CDR3 totals 14 residues.